A single sample gave rise to the 12 T cell receptor beta chains below, sequenced in a study of cytomegalovirus exposure and HLA in healthy donors. Some clones are missing from TCRdb's copy, which holds only in-frame ones; the method was immunoSEQ multiplex PCR. Found here are about 92,000 clones, approximately 93% of them singletons; the top ten hold approximately 1.1%. Sequencing was done on a sample of PBMCs. All receptors derive from a woman aged 25 to 39 in good health and CMV-seropositive.

About this clone: Its ends do not fully match the called genes, so a read error is possible. The chain recombines TRBV7-9 with TRBJ2-7, with 11 bases aligning to TRBD2. The CDR3 sequence is 17 residues long. The germline V gene has CDR1 SEHNR and CDR2 FQNEAQ (reference sequence). CDR3 protein: CASSLEGTSGQEANKCF. As DNA, the CDR3 is TGTGCCAGCAGCTTAGAAGGGACTAGCGGCCAAGAAGCCAATAAGTGCTTC. Supplemented by reference TRBV7-9 and TRBJ2-7, the full variable domain reads DTGVSQNPRHKITKRGQNVTFRCDPISEHNRLYWYRQTLGQGPEFLTYFQNEAQLEKSRLLSDRFSAERPKGSFSTLEIQRTEQGDSAMYLCASSLEGTSGQEANKCFGPGTRLTVT.

This clone was counted a single time. The V call is TRBV11-3, the J call TRBJ2-1; 10 nucleotides line up with TRBD2. The CDR3 runs to 16 residues. Germline assignment: CDR1 SGHNT and CDR2 YENEEA. V was clipped by 0 bases and J by 5 bases; unmatched bases: 4. The CDR3: CASSLDLAGVNNEQFF. As DNA, the CDR3 is TGTGCCAGCAGCTTAGATCTAGCGGGAGTTAACAATGAGCAGTTCTTC.

V gene TRBV7-9 combines with J gene TRBJ2-1; tentatively, D is TRBD2 (5 bases). Between the trimmed V and J ends, which lost 5 bases and 8 bases, there was a span of 16 bases. This CDR3 comprises 14 residues. CDR1 and CDR2 from the germline V gene are SEHNR and FQNEAQ (reference sequence). CDR3 region: CASSPGLRSDEQFF. The CDR3 nucleotides read TGTGCCAGCAGCCCGGGGTTGCGTAGCGATGAGCAGTTCTTC.

This chain uses TRBV6-1 with TRBJ1-3; no clear D gene. This CDR3 region has 14 residues. Trimming took 5 bases from V and 1 from J, leaving 9 bases between them. Germline CDR1 reads MNHNS; CDR2 reads SASEGT. The CDR3 loop is CASSRVESGNTIYF. DNA for the CDR3: TGTGCCAGCAGTCGGGTTGAATCTGGAAACACCATATATTTT.

The rearrangement links TRBV11-2 to TRBJ1-2; D is undetermined. The ends were cut back, 0 bases at V and 2 bases at J, with 7 bases in the middle. Germline CDR1 reads SGHAT; CDR2 reads FQNNGV. The CDR3 contains 14 residues. The CDR3 DNA follows: TGTGCCAGCAGCTTAGACAGGCCAAACTATGGCTACACCTTC. It is translated as CASSLDRPNYGYTF. The whole variable domain, remainder taken from reference TRBV11-2 and TRBJ1-2, is EAGVAQSPRYKIIEKRQSVAFWCNPISGHATLYWYQQILGQGPKLLIQFQNNGVVDDSQLPKDRFSAERLKGVDSTLKIQPAKLEDSAVYLCASSLDRPNYGYTFGSGTRLTVV.

The chain joins TRBV5-8 to TRBJ2-4, with D uncertain. The CDR3 contains 16 residues. Trimming left V 0 bases short and J 0 bases short, with 10 bases between. Germline V lookup: CDR1 SGHTS, CDR2 YDEGEE. CDR3 residues: CASSLGPRLAKNIQYF. The DNA of the CDR3 is TGTGCCAGCAGCTTGGGGCCCAGGTTAGCCAAAAACATTCAGTACTTC.

This clone was recorded only once. J is TRBJ2-7 and V is TRBV29-1; TRBD1 is a possible D gene (6 bases). The CDR3 consists of 12 residues. The V end was cut by 4 bases, the J end by 7 bases, with 14 bases between. Germline-derived CDR1 and CDR2 are SQVTM and ANQGSEA. The CDR3 DNA sequence: TGCAGCGTTGGGAACAGGGCCGGGGAGCAGTACTTC. Protein sequence: CSVGNRAGEQYF.

The V and J genes are TRBV28 and TRBJ2-1; D possibly corresponds to TRBD1 (5 bases). Trimming shortened V by 2 bases and J by 1 base, and 9 bases separated the two germline ends. This CDR3 has 15 residues. Germline CDR1 MDHEN, CDR2 SYDVKM. The CDR3 DNA is TGTGCCAGCAGTTTACGACAGCCGTCCTACAATGAGCAGTTCTTC. The encoded protein is CASSLRQPSYNEQFF.

The chain carries TRBV5-6 and TRBJ1-4; the D gene is possibly TRBD1 (6 bases). This CDR3 region has 16 residues. V shed 3 bases and J shed 2 bases, with 14 bases lying between them. Germline CDR1 and CDR2: SGHDT and YYEEEE. CDR3 coding DNA: TGTGCCAGCAGCTACTACAGGGCGCCGACTAATGAAAAACTGTTTTTT. This translates into CASSYYRAPTNEKLFF.

The chain combines TRBV14 with TRBJ2-2, with TRBD2 matching over 11 bases. The germline gives CDR1 SGHDN, CDR2 FVKESK. V gave up 1 base and J gave up 5 bases; unmatched junction bases: 6. This CDR3 region has 17 residues. The CDR3 DNA reads as TGTGCCAGCAGCCAAGCACTAGCGGGAGTGCGGACCGGGGAGCTGTTTTTT. It is translated as CASSQALAGVRTGELFF.

The chain employs TRBV30 and TRBJ2-2; 7 nucleotides match TRBD2. V was clipped by 0 bases and J by 8 bases; unmatched bases: 6. The CDR3 sequence is 14 residues long. The germline V gene encodes CDR1 GTSNPN and CDR2 SVGIG (reference sequence). CDR3 DNA sequence: TGTGCCTGGAGTGTACTTTCCGGGAGGGGGGAGCTGTTTTTT. Translating gives CAWSVLSGRGELFF.

This chain connects TRBV6-5 to TRBJ1-5; 11 bases align to TRBD1. This CDR3 contains 15 residues. Germline assignment: CDR1 MNHEY and CDR2 SVGAGI. V lost 5 bases and J lost 6; bases outside the gene matches: 6. CDR3 protein: CASSRTGGGGQPQHF. DNA for the CDR3: TGTGCCAGCAGTCGGACAGGGGGCGGAGGTCAGCCCCAGCATTTT.